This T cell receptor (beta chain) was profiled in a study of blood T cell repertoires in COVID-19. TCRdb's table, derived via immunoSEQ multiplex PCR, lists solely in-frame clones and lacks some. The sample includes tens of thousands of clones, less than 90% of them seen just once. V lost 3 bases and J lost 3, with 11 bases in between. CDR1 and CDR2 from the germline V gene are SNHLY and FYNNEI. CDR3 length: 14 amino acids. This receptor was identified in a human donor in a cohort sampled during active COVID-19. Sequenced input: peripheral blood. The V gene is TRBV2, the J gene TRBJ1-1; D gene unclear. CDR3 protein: CASSERRAHTEAFF. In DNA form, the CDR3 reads TGTGCCAGCAGTGAGAGGAGAGCACACACTGAAGCTTTCTTT.